This T cell receptor beta chain was profiled in a study of shared clonotypes between healthy human individuals. Study-level results: A handful of donors had roughly 5% of their naive CD4 clonotypes in common. Sorted-subset samples were not fully sequenced, rarefaction indicated. Researchers sampled only blood; tissue repertoires likely differ.

On this clone itself: The antigen remains unidentified.

CD8 cells classed as naive were CD45RO-negative and positively selected for CCR7, excluding terminally differentiated effector memory CD45RA+ cells. Sequencing used immunoSEQ multiplex PCR; TCRdb keeps in-frame clones, though not all of them. The sample includes about 2.2 million clones, around 95% seen only once; the top ten take about 1.7%. The sample taken for sequencing was naive CD8+ T cells from PBMCs. This sequence was found in a man between 18 and 35 years old in good health. Some clones in this sample may be carry-over from other donors' samples.

CDR3 nucleotides: TGTGCCAGCAGCTTAGTTGGTCGGGGTCCTGAAGCTTTCTTT. Translating gives CASSLVGRGPEAFF. This rearrangement joins TRBV11-2 to TRBJ1-1; D is ambiguous. V lost 1 base and J lost 6, with 12 bases in between. The germline gives CDR1 SGHAT, CDR2 FQNNGV. CDR3 size: 14 residues. Together with reference TRBV11-2 and TRBJ1-1, the CDR3 gives the full variable domain: EAGVAQSPRYKIIEKRQSVAFWCNPISGHATLYWYQQILGQGPKLLIQFQNNGVVDDSQLPKDRFSAERLKGVDSTLKIQPAKLEDSAVYLCASSLVGRGPEAFFGQGTRLTVV.